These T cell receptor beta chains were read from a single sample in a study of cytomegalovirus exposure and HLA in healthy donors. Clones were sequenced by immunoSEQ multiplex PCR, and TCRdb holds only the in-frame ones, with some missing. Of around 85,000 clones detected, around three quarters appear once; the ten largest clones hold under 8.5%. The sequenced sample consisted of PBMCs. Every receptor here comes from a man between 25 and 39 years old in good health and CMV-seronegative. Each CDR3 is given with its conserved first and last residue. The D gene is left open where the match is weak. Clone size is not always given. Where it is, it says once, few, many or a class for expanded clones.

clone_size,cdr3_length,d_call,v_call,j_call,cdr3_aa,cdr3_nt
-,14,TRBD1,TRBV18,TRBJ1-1,CASSGQGASTEAFF,TGTGCCAGCTCAGGACAGGGTGCTAGTACTGAAGCTTTCTTT
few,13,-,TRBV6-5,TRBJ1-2,CASSSRSLYGYTF,TGTGCCAGCAGTTCCCGGTCTCTCTATGGCTACACCTTC
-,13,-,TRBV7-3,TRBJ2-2,CASSFGNTGELFF,TGTGCCAGCAGCTTCGGGAACACCGGGGAGCTGTTTTTT
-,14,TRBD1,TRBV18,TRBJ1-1,CASSRGQGNTEAFF,TGTGCCAGCTCAAGAGGACAGGGGAACACTGAAGCTTTCTTT
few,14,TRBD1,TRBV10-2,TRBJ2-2,CASSATGEGRELFF,TGCGCCAGCAGCGCAACAGGGGAAGGGCGGGAGCTGTTTTTT
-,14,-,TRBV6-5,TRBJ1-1,CASSYANANTEAFF,TGTGCCAGCAGTTATGCTAACGCGAACACTGAAGCTTTCTTT
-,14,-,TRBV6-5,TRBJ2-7,CASSYVVGRGEQYF,TGTGCCAGCAGTTACGTTGTGGGTCGAGGCGAGCAGTACTTC
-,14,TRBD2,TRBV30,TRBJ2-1,CAWGLAGRYNEQFF,TGTGCCTGGGGACTAGCGGGAAGATACAATGAGCAGTTCTTC
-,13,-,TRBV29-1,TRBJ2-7,CSVEREGGYEQYF,TGCAGCGTTGAGAGGGAGGGGGGCTACGAGCAGTACTTC
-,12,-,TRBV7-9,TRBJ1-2,CASSIQASGYTF,TGTGCCAGCAGCATACAGGCTTCTGGTTACACCTTC
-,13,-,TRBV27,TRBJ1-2,CASSLGLNYGYTF,TGTGCCAGCAGTTTGGGGCTTAACTATGGCTACACCTTC